These 19 T cell receptor beta chains came from one sample sequenced in a study of shared clonotypes between healthy human individuals. Some clones are missing from TCRdb's copy, which holds only in-frame ones; the method was immunoSEQ multiplex PCR. The sample has 1 million to 1.3 million clones, 75% to 85% seen once; the top ten hold 0.5% to 0.65%. The source material was memory CD4+ T cells from PBMCs. Subset here: CD45RA-negative fraction. These receptors were obtained from a man between 18 and 29 years old in good health. Some clones in this sample may be carry-over from other donors' samples.

The V call is TRBV5-1, the J call TRBJ2-5; unclear D gene. CDR1 is SGHRS and CDR2 is YFSETQ in the germline V gene. The CDR3 extends over 15 amino acids. Trimming pared 0 bases from V and 2 bases from J, leaving 11 bases between. The CDR3 nucleotides read TGCGCCAGCAGCTTGGTCGGGCCCACTCAAGAGACCCAGTACTTC. As protein: CASSLVGPTQETQYF.

The genes are TRBV2 and TRBJ1-4; D is possibly TRBD1 (5 bases). Germline V CDR1 and CDR2: SNHLY, FYNNEI. With 4 bases removed from V and 3 bases from J, the gap between germline ends came to 12 bases. The CDR3 totals 15 residues. CDR3 bases: TGTGCCAGCAGTGCCCGGGTGGGGGCTAATGAAAAACTGTTTTTT. It translates to CASSARVGANEKLFF.

The gene calls are TRBV11-2 and TRBJ2-3, with 13 bases identical to TRBD2. The V segment lost 1 base and the J segment 2 bases; nucleotides outside the gene matches: 6. The length of the CDR3 is 18 residues. Germline CDR1 reads SGHAT; CDR2 reads FQNNGV. CDR3 bases: TGTGCCAGCAGCTTAGGGACTAGCGGGAGCTCAAACACAGATACGCAGTATTTT. Translation: CASSLGTSGSSNTDTQYF.

The rearrangement uses TRBV4-1 and TRBJ2-3, with 9 bases aligning to TRBD2. Per the germline V gene, CDR1 is MGHRA and CDR2 is YSYEKL. The trim removed 0 bases at V and 0 bases at J, leaving 13 bases unmatched. The CDR3 runs to 20 residues. CDR3 region: CASSQELASGVGISTDTQYF. CDR3 bases: TGCGCCAGCAGCCAAGAACTGGCTAGCGGGGTAGGAATTAGCACAGATACGCAGTATTTT.

About this clone: Other DNA sequences in the same sample also yield this CDR3. This rearrangement joins TRBV5-1 to TRBJ2-6; D not resolved. Germline V lookup: CDR1 SGHRS, CDR2 YFSETQ. The CDR3 sequence is 15 residues long. V gave up 0 bases and J gave up 0 bases, with 4 bases separating them. In DNA, the CDR3 is TGCGCCAGCAGCTTGGGGAGCTCTGGGGCCAACGTCCTGACTTTC. It is translated as CASSLGSSGANVLTF.

In its sample, this clone was seen a few times. Within the sample, other DNA sequences also encode this same CDR3. The chain employs TRBV9 and TRBJ1-1; D unresolved. Trimming shortened V by 3 bases and J by 0 bases, and 6 bases separated the two germline ends. The CDR3 spans 13 residues. Germline assignment: CDR1 SGDLS and CDR2 YYNGEE. The CDR3 here is CASSAGVNTEAFF. CDR3 nucleotide sequence: TGTGCCAGCAGCGCTGGGGTGAACACTGAAGCTTTCTTT.

J is TRBJ1-5 and V is TRBV6-5, with D possibly being TRBD1 (6 bases). The CDR3 has 14 residues. Trimming took 5 bases from V and 3 from J, leaving 11 bases between them. Per germline, CDR1 MNHEY and CDR2 SVGAGI. CDR3 sequence (DNA): TGTGCCAGCAGTACTCAGGGGCCCAATCAGCCCCAGCATTTT. The encoded protein is CASSTQGPNQPQHF.

The chain links TRBV7-2 to TRBJ1-5; 11 nucleotides agree with TRBD1. This CDR3 has 14 residues. The germline CDR1 and CDR2 sequences are SGHTA and FQGNSA. The ends lost 4 bases at V and 6 bases at J; junction bases unmatched: 2. In DNA, the CDR3 is TGTGCCAGCAGCTCCGGGACAGGGGGTCAGCCCCAGCATTTT. Its translation: CASSSGTGGQPQHF.

This clone was counted only a few times. The J gene is TRBJ1-2, the V gene TRBV2, with D possibly being TRBD1 (5 bases). CDR3 length equals 12 residues. Trimming took 6 bases from V and 3 from J, leaving 8 bases between them. CDR1 and CDR2 (germline): SNHLY, FYNNEI. Here the CDR3 reads CASSRRDYGYTF. The CDR3 DNA reads as TGTGCCAGCAGCCGCAGGGACTATGGCTACACCTTC. Using reference TRBV2 and TRBJ1-2 for the parts outside the CDR3, the full variable domain is EPEVTQTPSHQVTQMGQEVILRCVPISNHLYFYWYRQILGQKVEFLVSFYNNEISEKSEIFDDQFSVERPDGSNFTLKIRSTKLEDSAMYFCASSRRDYGYTFGSGTRLTVV.

This chain connects TRBV18 to TRBJ1-1; D is perhaps TRBD1 (5 bases). Germline V gene sequence: CDR1 KGHSH, CDR2 LQKENI. This CDR3 has 13 residues. With 3 bases removed from V and 7 bases from J, the gap between germline ends came to 12 bases. DNA for the CDR3: TGTGCCAGCTCACCGTCAATGAGGGGTGAAGCTTTCTTT. This translates into CASSPSMRGEAFF.

A single count supports this clone. The chain couples TRBV9 to TRBJ2-3; a weak D match, TRBD2 (6 bases). This CDR3 has 16 amino acids. The V end lost 3 bases, the J end lost 2 bases, and 16 bases lay between the germline ends. CDR1 SGDLS and CDR2 YYNGEE come from the germline V gene. The CDR3 reads CASSASVGRDTDTQYF. In DNA, the CDR3 is TGTGCCAGCAGCGCGTCCGTGGGGCGGGACACAGATACGCAGTATTTT.

The chain combines TRBV2 with TRBJ1-5; maybe TRBD1 (5 bases). This CDR3 is 15 amino acids long. Deletions cut 7 bases from V and 4 bases from J, with 17 bases between. The germline V gene has CDR1 SNHLY and CDR2 FYNNEI. The CDR3, as DNA: TGTGCCAGCACCCAGATGAGGGGTCCGAATCAGCCCCAGCATTTT. It yields the protein CASTQMRGPNQPQHF.

This chain connects TRBV7-3 to TRBJ2-1, with 7 bases identical to TRBD2. The CDR3 is made up of 15 amino acids. CDR1 SGHTA and CDR2 FQGTGA come from the germline V gene. V shed 4 bases and J 2 bases; nucleotides not matched to a gene: 5. The CDR3: CASSSQGLAYNEQFF. CDR3 DNA sequence: TGTGCCAGCAGCTCCCAAGGACTAGCCTACAATGAGCAGTTCTTC.

The CDR3 nucleotides are TGTGCCAGCTCACCACGGACGGGGGACTACGAGCAGTACTTC. It yields the protein CASSPRTGDYEQYF. V is TRBV18 and J is TRBJ2-7, with a tentative D call TRBD2 (6 bases). Per germline, CDR1 KGHSH and CDR2 LQKENI. The CDR3 is made up of 14 amino acids. The V end was cut by 1 base, the J end by 3 bases, with 10 bases between. Combining the CDR3 with reference TRBV18 and TRBJ2-7 gives the whole variable domain NAGVMQNPRHLVRRRGQEARLRCSPMKGHSHVYWYRQLPEEGLKFMVYLQKENIIDESGMPKERFSAEFPKEGPSILRIQQVVRGDSAAYFCASSPRTGDYEQYFGPGTRLTVT.

This chain connects TRBV9 to TRBJ2-7, with 9 bases aligning to TRBD2. Germline V CDR1 and CDR2: SGDLS, YYNGEE. V was pared by 0 bases and J by 2 bases, with 6 bases of the junction left unmatched. The CDR3 loop spans 16 amino acids. The CDR3 DNA sequence: TGTGCCAGCAGCGTAGAGGGCGGGAGGGGGCCCTACGAGCAGTACTTC. It specifies CASSVEGGRGPYEQYF.

The genes are TRBV4-3 and TRBJ1-2; 8 nucleotides align to TRBD1. CDR1 is LGHNA, CDR2 YSLEER, per germline. Trimming at V came to 3 bases and at J to 4 bases, leaving 7 bases not matched to a gene. There are 15 residues in the CDR3. The CDR3, as DNA: TGCGCCAGCAGCCATCCCAGGACAGGGATCTATGGCTACACCTTC. Protein: CASSHPRTGIYGYTF.

The chain carries TRBV4-3 and TRBJ2-7; D is unclear. Germline V gene lookup returns CDR1 LGHNA and CDR2 YSLEER. The V and J ends lost 4 bases and 6 bases respectively, with 19 bases between them. CDR3 size: 15 residues. The CDR3: CASSRESGDPTEQYF. CDR3 bases: TGCGCCAGCAGCCGGGAATCTGGAGACCCAACCGAGCAGTACTTC.

The rearrangement joins TRBV28 to TRBJ2-1, with D possibly being TRBD1 (5 bases). V lost 6 bases to trimming and J lost 7 bases, with 16 bases between them. CDR3 length: 14 amino acids. CDR1 and CDR2 from the germline V gene are MDHEN and SYDVKM. CDR3 sequence reads: CASSPTALTNEQFF. CDR3 sequence (DNA): TGTGCCAGCAGCCCGACAGCACTGACGAATGAGCAGTTCTTC.

The J gene is TRBJ2-7, the V gene TRBV2; D call uncertain. CDR3 length: 13 amino acids. Deletions cut 3 bases from V and 0 bases from J, with 6 bases between. The germline V gene encodes CDR1 SNHLY and CDR2 FYNNEI. CDR3 protein: CASSDGPSYEQYF. The CDR3, as DNA: TGTGCCAGCAGTGACGGACCCTCCTACGAGCAGTACTTC.